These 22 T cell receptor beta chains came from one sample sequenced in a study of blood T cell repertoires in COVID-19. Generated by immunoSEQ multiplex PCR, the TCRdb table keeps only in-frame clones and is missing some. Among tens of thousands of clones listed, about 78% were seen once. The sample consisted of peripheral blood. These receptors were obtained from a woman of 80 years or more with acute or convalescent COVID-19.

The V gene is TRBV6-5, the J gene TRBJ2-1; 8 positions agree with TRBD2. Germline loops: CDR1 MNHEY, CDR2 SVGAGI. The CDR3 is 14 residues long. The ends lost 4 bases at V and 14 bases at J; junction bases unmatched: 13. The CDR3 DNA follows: TGTGCCAGCAGTTCTTTTGAAGAGCGGGAGAAAAAGTTCTTC. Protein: CASSSFEEREKKFF.

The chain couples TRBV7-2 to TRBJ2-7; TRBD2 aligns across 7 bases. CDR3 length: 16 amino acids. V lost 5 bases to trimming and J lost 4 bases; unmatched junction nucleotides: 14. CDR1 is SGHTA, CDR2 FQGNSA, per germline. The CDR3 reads CASSPRGASGGYEQYF. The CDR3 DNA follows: TGTGCCAGCAGCCCGAGAGGGGCCTCGGGGGGATACGAGCAGTACTTC.

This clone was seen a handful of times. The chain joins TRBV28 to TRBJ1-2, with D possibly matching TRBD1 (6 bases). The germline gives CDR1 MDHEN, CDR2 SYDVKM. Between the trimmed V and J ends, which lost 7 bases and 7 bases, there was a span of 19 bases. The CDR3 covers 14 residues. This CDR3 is CASTQMRGLGGYTF. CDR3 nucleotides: TGTGCCAGCACCCAGATGAGGGGGTTAGGTGGCTACACCTTC.

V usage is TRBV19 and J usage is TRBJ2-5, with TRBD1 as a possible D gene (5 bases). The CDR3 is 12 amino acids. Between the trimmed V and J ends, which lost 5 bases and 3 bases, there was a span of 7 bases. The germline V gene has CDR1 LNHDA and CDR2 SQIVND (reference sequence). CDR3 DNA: TGTGCCAGTAGTCAGACAGAAGAGACCCAGTACTTC. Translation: CASSQTEETQYF.

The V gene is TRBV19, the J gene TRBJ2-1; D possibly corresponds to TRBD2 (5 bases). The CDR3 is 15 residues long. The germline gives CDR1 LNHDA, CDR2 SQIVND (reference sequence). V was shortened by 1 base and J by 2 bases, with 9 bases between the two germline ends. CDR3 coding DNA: TGTGCCAGTAGTATAGTGAGCGGTGCCTACAATGAGCAGTTCTTC. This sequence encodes CASSIVSGAYNEQFF.

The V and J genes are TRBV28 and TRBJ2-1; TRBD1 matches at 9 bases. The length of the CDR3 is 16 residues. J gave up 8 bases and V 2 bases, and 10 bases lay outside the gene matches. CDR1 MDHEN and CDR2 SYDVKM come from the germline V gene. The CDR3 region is CASSLPTGTGFDEQFF. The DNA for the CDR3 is TGTGCCAGCAGTTTACCCACCGGGACAGGGTTCGATGAGCAGTTCTTC.

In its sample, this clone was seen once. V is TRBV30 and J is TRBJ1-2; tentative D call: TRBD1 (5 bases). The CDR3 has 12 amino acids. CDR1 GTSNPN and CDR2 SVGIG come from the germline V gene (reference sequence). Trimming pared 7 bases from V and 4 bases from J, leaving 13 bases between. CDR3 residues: CASAGRSYGYTF. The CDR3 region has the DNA TGTGCCTCAGCAGGGCGTAGCTATGGCTACACCTTC.

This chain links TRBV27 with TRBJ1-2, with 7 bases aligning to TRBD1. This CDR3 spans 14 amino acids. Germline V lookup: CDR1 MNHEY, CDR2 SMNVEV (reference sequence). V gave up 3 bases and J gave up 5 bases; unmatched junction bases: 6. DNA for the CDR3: TGTGCCAGCAGTTTCTCCGGACAGGAGTATGGCTACACCTTC. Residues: CASSFSGQEYGYTF.

The CDR3 spells CASRAGKGLAGGIYTQYF. The DNA for the CDR3 is TGTGCCAGCAGGGCAGGAAAGGGACTAGCGGGAGGGATATATACGCAGTATTTT. J is TRBJ2-3 and V is TRBV25-1; 16 bases are shared with TRBD2. Germline V gene lookup returns CDR1 MGHDK and CDR2 SYGVNS. V gave up 6 bases and J gave up 7 bases; unmatched junction bases: 13. The CDR3 length is 18 residues. Complete variable domain (other parts from reference TRBV25-1 and TRBJ2-3): EADIYQTPRYLVIGTGKKITLECSQTMGHDKMYWYQQDPGMELHLIHYSYGVNSTEKGDLSSESTVSRIRTEHFPLTLESARPSHTSQYLCASRAGKGLAGGIYTQYFGPGTRLTVL.

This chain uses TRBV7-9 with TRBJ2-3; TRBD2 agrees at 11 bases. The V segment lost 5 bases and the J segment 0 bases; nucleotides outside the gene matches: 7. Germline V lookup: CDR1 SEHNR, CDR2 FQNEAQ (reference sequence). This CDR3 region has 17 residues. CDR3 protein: CASSELRTSGSTDTQYF. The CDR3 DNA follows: TGTGCCAGCAGCGAATTACGGACTAGCGGGAGCACAGATACGCAGTATTTT.

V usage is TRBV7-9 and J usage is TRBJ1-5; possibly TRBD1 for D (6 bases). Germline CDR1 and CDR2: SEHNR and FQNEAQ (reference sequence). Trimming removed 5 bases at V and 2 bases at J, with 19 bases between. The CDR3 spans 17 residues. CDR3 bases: TGTGCCAGCAGCCCGAGCACAGGGACGTTCGGCAATCAGCCCCAGCATTTT. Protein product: CASSPSTGTFGNQPQHF.

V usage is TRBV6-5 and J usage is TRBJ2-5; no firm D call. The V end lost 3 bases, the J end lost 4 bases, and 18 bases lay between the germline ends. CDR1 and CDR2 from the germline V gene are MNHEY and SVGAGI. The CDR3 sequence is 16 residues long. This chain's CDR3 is CASSYFFNSGGETQYF. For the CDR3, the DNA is TGTGCCAGCAGTTATTTTTTTAATTCGGGTGGAGAGACCCAGTACTTC.

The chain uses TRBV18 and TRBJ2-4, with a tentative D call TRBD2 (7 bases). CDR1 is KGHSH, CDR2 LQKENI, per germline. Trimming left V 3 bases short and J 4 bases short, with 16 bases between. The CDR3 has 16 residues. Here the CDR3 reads CASSPEQGRVKNIQYF. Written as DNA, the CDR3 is TGTGCCAGCTCACCGGAGCAGGGGAGGGTGAAAAACATTCAGTACTTC.

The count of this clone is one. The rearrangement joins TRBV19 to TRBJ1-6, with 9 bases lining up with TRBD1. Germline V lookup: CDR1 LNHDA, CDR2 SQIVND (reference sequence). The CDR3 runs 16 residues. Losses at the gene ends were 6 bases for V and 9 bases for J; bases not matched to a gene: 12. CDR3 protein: CASSLGQGAFSSPLHF. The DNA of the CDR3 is TGTGCCAGTAGCTTGGGACAGGGAGCCTTTAGTTCACCCCTCCACTTT.

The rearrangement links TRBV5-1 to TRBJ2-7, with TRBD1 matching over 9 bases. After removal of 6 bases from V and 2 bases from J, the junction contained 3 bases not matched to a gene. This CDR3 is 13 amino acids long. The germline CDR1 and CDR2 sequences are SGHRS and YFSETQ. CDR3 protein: CASKRDRAYEQYF. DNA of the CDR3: TGCGCCAGCAAAAGGGACAGGGCCTACGAGCAGTACTTC.

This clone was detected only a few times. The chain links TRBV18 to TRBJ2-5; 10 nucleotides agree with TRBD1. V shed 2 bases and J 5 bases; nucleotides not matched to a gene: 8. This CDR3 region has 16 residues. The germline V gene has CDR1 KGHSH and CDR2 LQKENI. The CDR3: CASSPFSGQGRETQYF. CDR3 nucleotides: TGTGCCAGCTCACCATTTTCGGGACAGGGGCGCGAGACCCAGTACTTC.

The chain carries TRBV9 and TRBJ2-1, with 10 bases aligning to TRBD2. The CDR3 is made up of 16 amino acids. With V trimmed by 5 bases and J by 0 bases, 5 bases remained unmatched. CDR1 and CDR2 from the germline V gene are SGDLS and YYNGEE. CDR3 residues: CASSRLAGDSYNEQFF. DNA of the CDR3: TGTGCCAGCAGTAGGCTAGCGGGAGACTCCTACAATGAGCAGTTCTTC.

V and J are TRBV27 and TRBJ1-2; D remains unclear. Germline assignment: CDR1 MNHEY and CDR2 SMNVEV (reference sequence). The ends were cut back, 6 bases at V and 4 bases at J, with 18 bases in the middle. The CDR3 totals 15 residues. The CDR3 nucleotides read TGTGCCAGCAGCTCTACGAGGAGAGCTGCCTATGGCTACACCTTC. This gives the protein CASSSTRRAAYGYTF.

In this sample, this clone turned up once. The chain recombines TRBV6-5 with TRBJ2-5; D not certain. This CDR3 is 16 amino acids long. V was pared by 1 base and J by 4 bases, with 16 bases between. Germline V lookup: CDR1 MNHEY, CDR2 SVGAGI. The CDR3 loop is CASSYFPTASGETQYF. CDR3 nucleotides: TGTGCCAGCAGTTACTTCCCGACGGCGTCGGGAGAGACCCAGTACTTC.

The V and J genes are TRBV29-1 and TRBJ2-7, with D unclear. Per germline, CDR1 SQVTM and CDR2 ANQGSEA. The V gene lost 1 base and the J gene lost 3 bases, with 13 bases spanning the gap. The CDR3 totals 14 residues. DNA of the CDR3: TGCAGCGTTGAAGGGTCCGGGTCTCGCTACGAGCAGTACTTC. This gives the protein CSVEGSGSRYEQYF.

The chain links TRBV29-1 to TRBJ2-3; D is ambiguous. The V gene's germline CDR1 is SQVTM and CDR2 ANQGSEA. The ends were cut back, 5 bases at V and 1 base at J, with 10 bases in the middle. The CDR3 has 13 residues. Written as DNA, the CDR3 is TGCAGCGTTTGGTCGCGCGGCACAGATACGCAGTATTTT. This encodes CSVWSRGTDTQYF.

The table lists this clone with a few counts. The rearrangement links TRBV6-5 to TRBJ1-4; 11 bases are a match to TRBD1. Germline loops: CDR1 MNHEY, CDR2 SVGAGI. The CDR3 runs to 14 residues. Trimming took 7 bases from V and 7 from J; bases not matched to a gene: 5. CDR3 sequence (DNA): TGTGCCAGCACCAAGGGACAGGGGGGTGAAAAACTGTTTTTT. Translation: CASTKGQGGEKLFF.